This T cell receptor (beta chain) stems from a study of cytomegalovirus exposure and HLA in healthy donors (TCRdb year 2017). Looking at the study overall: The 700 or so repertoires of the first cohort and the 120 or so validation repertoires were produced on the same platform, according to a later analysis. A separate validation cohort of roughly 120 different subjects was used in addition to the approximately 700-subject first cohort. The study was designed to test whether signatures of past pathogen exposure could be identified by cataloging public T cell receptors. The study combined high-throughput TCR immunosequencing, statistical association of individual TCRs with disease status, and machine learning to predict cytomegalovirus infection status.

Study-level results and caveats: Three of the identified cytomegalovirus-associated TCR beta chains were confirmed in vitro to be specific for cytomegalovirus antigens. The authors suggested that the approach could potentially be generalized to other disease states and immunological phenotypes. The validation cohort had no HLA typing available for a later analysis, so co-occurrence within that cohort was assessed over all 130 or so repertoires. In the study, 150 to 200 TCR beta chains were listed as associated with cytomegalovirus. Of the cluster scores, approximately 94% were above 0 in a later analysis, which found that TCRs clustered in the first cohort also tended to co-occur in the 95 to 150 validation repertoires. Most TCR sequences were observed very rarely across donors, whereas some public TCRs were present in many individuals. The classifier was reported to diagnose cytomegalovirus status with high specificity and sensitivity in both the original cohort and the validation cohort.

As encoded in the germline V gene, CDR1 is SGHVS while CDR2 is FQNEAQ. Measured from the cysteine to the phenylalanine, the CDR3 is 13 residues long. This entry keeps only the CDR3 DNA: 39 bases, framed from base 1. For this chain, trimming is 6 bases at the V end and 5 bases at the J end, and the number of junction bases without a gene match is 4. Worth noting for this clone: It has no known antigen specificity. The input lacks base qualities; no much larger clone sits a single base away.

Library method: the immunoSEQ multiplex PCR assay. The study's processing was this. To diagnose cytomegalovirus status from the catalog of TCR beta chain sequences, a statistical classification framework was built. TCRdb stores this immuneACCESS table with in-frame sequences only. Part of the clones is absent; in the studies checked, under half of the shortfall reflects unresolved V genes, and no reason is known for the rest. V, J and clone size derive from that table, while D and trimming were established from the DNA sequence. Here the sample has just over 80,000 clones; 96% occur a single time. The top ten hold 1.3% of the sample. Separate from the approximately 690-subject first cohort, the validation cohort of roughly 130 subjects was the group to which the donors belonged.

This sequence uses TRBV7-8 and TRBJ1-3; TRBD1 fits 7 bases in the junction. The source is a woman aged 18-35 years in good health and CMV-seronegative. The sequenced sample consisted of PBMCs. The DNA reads TGTGCCAGCAGTCCACAGGGGAGAAACACCATATATTTT. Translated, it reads CASSPQGRNTIYF.